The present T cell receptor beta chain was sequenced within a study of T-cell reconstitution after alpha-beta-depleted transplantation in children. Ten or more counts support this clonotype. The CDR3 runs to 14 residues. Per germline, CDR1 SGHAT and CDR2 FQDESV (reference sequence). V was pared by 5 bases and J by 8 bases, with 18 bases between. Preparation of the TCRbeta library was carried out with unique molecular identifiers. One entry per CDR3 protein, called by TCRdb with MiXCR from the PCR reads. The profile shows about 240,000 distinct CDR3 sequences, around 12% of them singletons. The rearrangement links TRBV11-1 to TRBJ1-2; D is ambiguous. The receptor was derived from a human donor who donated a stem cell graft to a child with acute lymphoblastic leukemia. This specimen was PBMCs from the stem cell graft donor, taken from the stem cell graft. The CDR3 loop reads CASSPPPALAGYTF. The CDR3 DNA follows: TGTGCCAGCAGCCCTCCTCCCGCTTTGGCCGGCTACACCTTC.